Given below is one T cell receptor (beta chain) in context. Its antigen is unidentified. A much larger clone lies a single base off, so this may be a read error. The CDR3 is 15 amino acids. Germline V gene lookup returns CDR1 DFQATT and CDR2 SNEGSKA (reference sequence). This sample is drawn from a study of blood T cells in healthy people across ages. Broader study findings: The study regarded diversity estimates from one million T cells as underestimates. There was a strong correlation between TCR beta diversity and naive T cell percentage. Age brought a roughly linear fall in TCR beta diversity measured per million T cells.

For the second PCR, which ran for roughly 6 to 12 cycles, a sample-barcoded 5' primer and a J-beta primer mix were used. From the 5' RACE reads, TCRdb called clonotypes with MiXCR, one entry per CDR3 protein. The profile shows around 1,900,000 distinct CDR3 sequences, roughly 43% of them singletons. RNA extraction gave at least 5 micrograms of total RNA per sample. The rearrangement joins TRBV20-1 to TRBJ2-7; 7 bases align to TRBD2. The J call could be wrong; TRBJ2-4 is a better fit for the DNA end. The clonotype was recovered from a human donor in good health. What was sequenced was blood. The CDR3 DNA follows: TGCAGTGCGTCTGATGACGGGGGGTTAAGGGGCATTCAGTACTTC. Its protein product is CSASDDGGLRGIQYF.